This T cell receptor beta chain was captured by sequencing in a study of a mutant IDH1 vaccine in newly diagnosed glioma. Background on the study: Treated patients had a mean age of about 44 years and a sex split that was around 62% male and 37.5% female.

Libraries were prepared by immunoSEQ multiplex PCR; TCRdb keeps only in-frame clonotypes and omits some of them. The sample records about 67,000 clones, over 70% being singletons. V was cut by 6 bases and J by 4 bases, with 12 bases left in between. The V gene's germline CDR1 is MGHDK and CDR2 SYGVNS. This CDR3 contains 13 residues. This sample's time point: baseline, week 1 (first vaccination visit). This sample's treatment: pre-vaccination baseline after standard-of-care therapy. The sequencing here drew on peripheral blood mononuclear cells (PBMCs), taken from a glioma patient treated with radiotherapy, temozolomide or both. The sequence was obtained from a woman aged 18-35 years with glioma. Some clones in this sample may be carry-over from other donors' samples. This chain joins TRBV25-1 and TRBJ1-2; D unclear. The CDR3 DNA is TGTGCCAGCAGCACGACGGAGTTCTATGGCTACACCTTC. Its protein is CASSTTEFYGYTF.